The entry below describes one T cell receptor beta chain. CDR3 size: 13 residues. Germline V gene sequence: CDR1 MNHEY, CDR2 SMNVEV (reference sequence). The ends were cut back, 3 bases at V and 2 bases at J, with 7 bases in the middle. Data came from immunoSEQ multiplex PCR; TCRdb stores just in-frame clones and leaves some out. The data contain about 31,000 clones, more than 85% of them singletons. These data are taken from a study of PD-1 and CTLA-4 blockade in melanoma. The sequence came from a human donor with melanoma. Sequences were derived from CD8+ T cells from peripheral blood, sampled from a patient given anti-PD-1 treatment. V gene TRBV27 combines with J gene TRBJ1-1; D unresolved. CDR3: CASSFSKNTEAFF. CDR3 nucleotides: TGTGCCAGCAGTTTTAGCAAAAACACTGAAGCTTTCTTT.